The 9 T cell receptor beta chains in this list originate from one sample, sequenced in a study of somatic mutations in cytotoxic T cells in rheumatoid arthritis. Sequencing used immunoSEQ multiplex PCR; TCRdb keeps in-frame clones, though not all of them. Among 10,000 or so clones listed, 77% were seen once. The sample taken for sequencing was CD8+ T cells sorted from blood. These receptors were obtained from a man aged 45 to 65 in good health.

The chain recombines TRBV7-6 with TRBJ2-1, with 10 bases matching TRBD2. This CDR3 is built from 17 residues. The V gene end was trimmed by 5 bases and the J gene end by 7 bases; junction bases not matched to a gene: 14. Germline CDR1 SGHVS, CDR2 FNYEAQ. CDR3 nucleotide sequence: TGTGCCAGCAGCCCTAATATACTAGCGGGGAGCCGGAATGAGCAGTTCTTC. It yields the protein CASSPNILAGSRNEQFF.

As for this clone: The junction differs from germline at one of its ends, possibly a read error. The chain has TRBV4-1 and TRBJ2-7, with TRBD1 as a possible D gene (6 bases). This CDR3 contains 14 residues. Germline V gene lookup returns CDR1 MGHRA and CDR2 YSYEKL. CDR3 sequence (DNA): TGTGCCAGCAGCCCGACAGGAGTCTCCTACGAGCAGTACTTC. Protein sequence: CASSPTGVSYEQYF.

The chain recombines TRBV28 with TRBJ1-2, with 7 bases matching TRBD1. From germline, CDR1 is MDHEN and CDR2 SYDVKM. Trimming removed 6 bases from V and 4 bases from J; junction bases left unmatched: 8. The CDR3 contains 14 residues. CDR3 protein: CASSSPDRAYGYTF. CDR3 coding DNA: TGTGCCAGCAGCTCCCCAGACAGGGCCTATGGCTACACCTTC.

The J gene is TRBJ1-1, the V gene TRBV23-1; possible D gene TRBD1, 6 bases. TRBV23-1 falls under the ORF class, with uncertain function. V was shortened by 6 bases and J by 1 base, with 18 bases between the two germline ends. There are 16 residues in the CDR3. CDR3 in DNA: TGCGCCAGCAGGGACCCAGGACAGTCAAGGAACACTGAAGCTTTCTTT. This encodes CASRDPGQSRNTEAFF.

This clone is medium-sized (0.01 to 0.1%) within its sample. This chain joins TRBV7-9 and TRBJ2-1, with 14 bases fitting TRBD2. The CDR3 spans 15 residues. Unmatched junction bases numbered 3, after V lost 3 bases and J lost 8 bases. Germline CDR1 reads SEHNR; CDR2 reads FQNEAQ (reference sequence). CDR3 bases: TGTGCCAGCAGCTTGGGGGGACTAGCGGGAGATGAGCAGTTCTTC. Translating it yields CASSLGGLAGDEQFF. Full variable domain (rest looked up from reference TRBV7-9 and TRBJ2-1): DTGVSQNPRHKITKRGQNVTFRCDPISEHNRLYWYRQTLGQGPEFLTYFQNEAQLEKSRLLSDRFSAERPKGSFSTLEIQRTEQGDSAMYLCASSLGGLAGDEQFFGPGTRLTVL.

The V call is TRBV4-1, the J call TRBJ2-7; D perhaps matches TRBD2 (5 bases). Trimming removed 5 bases from V and 3 bases from J, with 14 bases in between. Germline V gives CDR1 MGHRA, CDR2 YSYEKL. This CDR3 contains 14 residues. The CDR3, as DNA: TGCGCCAGCAGCTCCGTTTTCCGGGACTACGAGCAGTACTTC. Translated, it gives CASSSVFRDYEQYF.

Judged by abundance, this clone is medium-sized (0.01 to 0.1%). The chain couples TRBV2 to TRBJ1-2; TRBD1 is a possible D gene (5 bases). Germline V gives CDR1 SNHLY, CDR2 FYNNEI. The CDR3 is 14 residues long. The V end lost 7 bases, the J end lost 4 bases, and 16 bases lay between the germline ends. The CDR3 nucleotides are TGTGCCAGCAAAGACCAGGGAGGTGGCTATGGCTACACCTTC. Its translation: CASKDQGGGYGYTF.

The chain uses TRBV11-2 and TRBJ2-7, with TRBD2 identical over 13 bases. The CDR3 runs to 16 residues. Looked up from germline, CDR1 is SGHAT and CDR2 is FQNNGV. Trimming took 3 bases from V and 1 from J; bases not matched to a gene: 3. The CDR3 protein is CASSLGLAGRSYEQYF. CDR3 coding DNA: TGTGCCAGCAGCTTGGGACTAGCGGGGAGATCCTACGAGCAGTACTTC. Full variable domain (remainder filled in from reference TRBV11-2 and TRBJ2-7): EAGVAQSPRYKIIEKRQSVAFWCNPISGHATLYWYQQILGQGPKLLIQFQNNGVVDDSQLPKDRFSAERLKGVDSTLKIQPAKLEDSAVYLCASSLGLAGRSYEQYFGPGTRLTVT.

CDR3 loop: CASSVVGVEQFF. The CDR3 region has the DNA TGTGCCAGCAGCGTAGTCGGGGTTGAGCAGTTCTTC. The rearrangement joins TRBV9 to TRBJ2-1; maybe TRBD2 (5 bases). CDR3 length: 12 residues. The V gene lost 0 bases and the J gene lost 9 bases, with 7 bases spanning the gap. Germline lookup yields CDR1 SGDLS and CDR2 YYNGEE.